Included here is one T cell receptor beta chain sequence, with context. Its antigen specificity is not known. The input lacks base qualities; no much larger clone sits a single base away. Other DNA variants within this sample encode the same CDR3. The data stem from a study of blood T cell repertoires in COVID-19 (TCRdb year 2020). Turning to the overall study: Samples covering the acute and convalescent phases of COVID-19 were provided by collaborators in the United States, Italy and Spain. The material from the prospective study consisted of cDNA or gDNA derived from T cells, B-cell-depleted T cells, or PBMCs. Subjects who had been exposed to COVID-19, were actively infected with it, or had recovered from it provided the deeply sampled blood TCRbeta repertoires that made up the dataset. The repertoires were made available in a free public database intended to serve as a resource for research on the immune response to SARS-CoV-2. Samples were obtained from the ongoing ImmuneRACE study (first 160 participants) and from some 1,300 subjects provided by 6 global collaborators. The sample metadata nearly always contained a de-identified subject ID, COVID-19 status, age in years and sex. HLA class I and class II types, where available, came from metadata supplied by the sample provider rather than from assay-based typing.

The collaborating institutions used their own protocols to collect whole blood in K2EDTA tubes. For TCRbeta analysis, collaborator samples were shipped as frozen whole blood, as isolated PBMCs, or as DNA extracted from either sample type. TCRbeta CDR3 regions were amplified from genomic DNA by means of the immunoSEQ Assay, a bias-controlled multiplex PCR. The study's processing was this. The number of nucleated cells in each sample was estimated by amplification of reference gene primers within the assay. To quantify the absolute abundance of each unique TCRbeta CDR3 rearrangement, sequence reads were collapsed and filtered. For each sample, productive Simpson clonality was calculated by taking the square root of Simpson's diversity index across productive rearrangements. The immuneACCESS repertoire file appears here via TCRdb, limited to in-frame rearrangements. These files lack a portion of the clones; in checked studies, under half of the deficit traces to unresolved V genes, and the cause of the others is not known. For V, J and clone size, that table is used; D and trimming come from the DNA. Here the sample has approximately 110,000 clones; 75% to 90% occur a single time. The ten largest account for around an eighth of the sample.

The CDR3 measures 16 amino acids from cysteine to phenylalanine. Just the 48-base CDR3 DNA is kept, in frame starting at base 1. The germline V gene (reference sequence) supplies CDR1 MNHNY and CDR2 SVGAGI. Germline trimming amounts to 2 bases on V and 5 bases on J, with 5 as the count of junction bases outside the gene matches. The study at large found these results: Clinical and demographic metadata were provided uncurated, with the amount varying by source and participant.

This chain joins TRBV6-6 to TRBJ2-2, with 10 junctional bases fitting TRBD1. The sequencing input was peripheral blood. The clonotype was recovered from a human donor in a cohort sampled during active COVID-19. Here is the DNA: TGTGCCAGCAGTTACCCGGGGACAGGGGAAACCGGGGAGCTGTTTTTT. The translation is CASSYPGTGETGELFF.